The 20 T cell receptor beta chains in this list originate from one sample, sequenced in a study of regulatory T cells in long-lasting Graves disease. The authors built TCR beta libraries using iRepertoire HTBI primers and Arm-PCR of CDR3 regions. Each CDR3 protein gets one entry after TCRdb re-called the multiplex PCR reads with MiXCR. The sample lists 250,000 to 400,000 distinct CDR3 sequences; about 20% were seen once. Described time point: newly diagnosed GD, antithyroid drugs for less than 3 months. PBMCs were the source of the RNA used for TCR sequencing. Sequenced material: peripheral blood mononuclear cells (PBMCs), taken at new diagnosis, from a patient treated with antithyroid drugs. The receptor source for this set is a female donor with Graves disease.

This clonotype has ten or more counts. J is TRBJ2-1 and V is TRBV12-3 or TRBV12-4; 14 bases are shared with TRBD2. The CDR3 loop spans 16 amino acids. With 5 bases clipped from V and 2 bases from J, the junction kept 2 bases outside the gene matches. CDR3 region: CASSPGLAGAYNEQFF. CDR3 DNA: TGTGCCAGCAGTCCGGGACTAGCGGGGGCCTACAATGAGCAGTTCTTC.

The CDR3 is CASSQDPRSTQYF. The CDR3 bases are TGTGCCAGCAGCCAAGATCCGCGAAGTACCCAGTACTTC. The chain employs TRBV14 and TRBJ2-5, with D uncertain. Deletions cut 0 bases from V and 8 bases from J, with 10 bases between. The CDR3 has 13 residues. CDR1 and CDR2 (germline): SGHDN, FVKESK.

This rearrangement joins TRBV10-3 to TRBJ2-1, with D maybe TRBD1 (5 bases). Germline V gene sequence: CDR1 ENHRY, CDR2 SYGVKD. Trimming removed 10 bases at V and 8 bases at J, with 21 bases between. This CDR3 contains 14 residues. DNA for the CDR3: TGTGCCACAGGGCGCGGTTCTCGCTCCGATGAGCAGTTCTTC. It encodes CATGRGSRSDEQFF.

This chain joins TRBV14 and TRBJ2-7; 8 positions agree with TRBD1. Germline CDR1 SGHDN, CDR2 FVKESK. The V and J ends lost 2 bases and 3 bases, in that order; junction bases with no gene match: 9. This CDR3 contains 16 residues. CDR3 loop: CASSQRRTGWVYEQYF. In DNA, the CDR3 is TGTGCCAGCAGCCAACGCCGGACAGGGTGGGTCTACGAGCAGTACTTC.

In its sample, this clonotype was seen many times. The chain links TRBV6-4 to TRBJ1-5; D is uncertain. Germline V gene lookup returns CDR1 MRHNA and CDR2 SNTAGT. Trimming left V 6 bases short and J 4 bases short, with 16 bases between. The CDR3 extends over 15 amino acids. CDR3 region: CASRRLLPGNQPQHF. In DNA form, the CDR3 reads TGTGCCAGCAGGCGCCTTCTCCCCGGGAATCAGCCCCAGCATTTT.

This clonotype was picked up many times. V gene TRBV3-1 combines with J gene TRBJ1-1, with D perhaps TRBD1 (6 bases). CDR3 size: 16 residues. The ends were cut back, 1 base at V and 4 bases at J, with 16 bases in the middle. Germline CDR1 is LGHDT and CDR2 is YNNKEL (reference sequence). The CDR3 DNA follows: TGTGCCAGCAGCCAAGGGGGGGCCGGGCTAGCCACTGAAGCTTTCTTT. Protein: CASSQGGAGLATEAFF.

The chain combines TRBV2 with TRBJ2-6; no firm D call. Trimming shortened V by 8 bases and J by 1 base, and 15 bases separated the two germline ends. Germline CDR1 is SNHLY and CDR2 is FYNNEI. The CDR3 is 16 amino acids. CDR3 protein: CASLVPDLSGANVLTF. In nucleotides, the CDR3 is TGTGCCAGCCTAGTGCCAGATTTATCTGGGGCCAACGTCCTGACTTTC.

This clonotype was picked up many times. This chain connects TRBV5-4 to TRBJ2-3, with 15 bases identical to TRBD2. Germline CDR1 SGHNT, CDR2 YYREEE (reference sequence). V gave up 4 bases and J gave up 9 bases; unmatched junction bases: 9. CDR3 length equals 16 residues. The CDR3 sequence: CASSVGLAGGHRTQYF. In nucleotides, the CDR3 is TGTGCCAGCAGCGTCGGACTAGCGGGAGGGCACCGAACGCAGTATTTT.

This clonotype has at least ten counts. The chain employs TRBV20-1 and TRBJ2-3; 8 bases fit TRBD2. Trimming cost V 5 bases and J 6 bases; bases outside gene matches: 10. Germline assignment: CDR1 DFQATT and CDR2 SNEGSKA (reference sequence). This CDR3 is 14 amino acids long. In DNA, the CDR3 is TGCAGTGCTGCCGGGACTAGGGGTTCCGATACGCAGTATTTT. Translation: CSAAGTRGSDTQYF.

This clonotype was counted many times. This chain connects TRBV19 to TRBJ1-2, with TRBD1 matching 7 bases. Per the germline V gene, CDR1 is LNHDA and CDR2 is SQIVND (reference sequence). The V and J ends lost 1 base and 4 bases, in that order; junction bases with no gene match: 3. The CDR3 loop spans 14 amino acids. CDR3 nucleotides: TGTGCCAGTAGTATAGGGGACAGATCCTATGGCTACACCTTC. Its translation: CASSIGDRSYGYTF. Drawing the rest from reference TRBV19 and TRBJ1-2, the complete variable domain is DGGITQSPKYLFRKEGQNVTLSCEQNLNHDAMYWYRQDPGQGLRLIYYSQIVNDFQKGDIAEGYSVSREKKESFPLTVTSAQKNPTAFYLCASSIGDRSYGYTFGSGTRLTVV.

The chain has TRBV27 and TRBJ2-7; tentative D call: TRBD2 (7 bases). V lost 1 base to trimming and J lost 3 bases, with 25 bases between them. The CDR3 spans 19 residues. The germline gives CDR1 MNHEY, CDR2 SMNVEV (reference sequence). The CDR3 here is CASSLLVPGGAPESYEQYF. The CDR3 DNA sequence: TGTGCCAGCAGTTTATTGGTCCCGGGGGGCGCCCCGGAAAGCTACGAGCAGTACTTC.

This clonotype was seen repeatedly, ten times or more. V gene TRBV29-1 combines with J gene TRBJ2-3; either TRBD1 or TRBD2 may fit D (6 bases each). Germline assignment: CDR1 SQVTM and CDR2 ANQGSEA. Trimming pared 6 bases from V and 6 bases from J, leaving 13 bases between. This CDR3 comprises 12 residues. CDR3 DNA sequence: TGCAGCGTGGGGGCTAGCGCCGATACGCAGTATTTT. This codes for CSVGASADTQYF.

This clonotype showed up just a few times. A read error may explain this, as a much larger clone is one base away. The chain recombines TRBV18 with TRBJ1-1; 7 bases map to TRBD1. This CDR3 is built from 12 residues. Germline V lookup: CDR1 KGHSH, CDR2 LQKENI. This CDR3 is CATSTGVTEAFF. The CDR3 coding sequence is TGTGCCACCTCAACAGGGGTCACTGAAGCTTTCTTT.

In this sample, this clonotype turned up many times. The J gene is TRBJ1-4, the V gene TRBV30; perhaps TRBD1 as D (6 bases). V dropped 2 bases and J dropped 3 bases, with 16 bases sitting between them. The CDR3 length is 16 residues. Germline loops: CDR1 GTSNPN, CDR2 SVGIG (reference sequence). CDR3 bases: TGTGCCTGGAGTTGGACCCGGACAGAACCTAATGAAAAACTGTTTTTT. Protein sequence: CAWSWTRTEPNEKLFF.

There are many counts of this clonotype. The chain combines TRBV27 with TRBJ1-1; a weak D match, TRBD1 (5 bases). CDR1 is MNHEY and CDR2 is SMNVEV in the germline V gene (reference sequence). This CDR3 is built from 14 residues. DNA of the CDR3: TGTGCAACTCGGTTATGGGGCCAGAACACTGAAGCTTTCTTT. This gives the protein CATRLWGQNTEAFF.

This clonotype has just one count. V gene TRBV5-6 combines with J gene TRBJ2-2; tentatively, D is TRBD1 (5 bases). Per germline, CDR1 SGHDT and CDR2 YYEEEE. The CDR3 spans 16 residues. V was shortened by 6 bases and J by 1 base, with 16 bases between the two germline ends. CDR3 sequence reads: CASIRIRQGNTGELFF. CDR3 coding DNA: TGTGCCAGCATCAGAATTAGGCAGGGGAACACCGGGGAGCTGTTTTTT.

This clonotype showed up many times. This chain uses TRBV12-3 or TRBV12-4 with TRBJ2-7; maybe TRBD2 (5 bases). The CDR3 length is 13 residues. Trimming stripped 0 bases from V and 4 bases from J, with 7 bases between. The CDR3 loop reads CASSLAGVYEQYF. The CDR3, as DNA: TGTGCCAGCAGTTTAGCGGGAGTGTACGAGCAGTACTTC.

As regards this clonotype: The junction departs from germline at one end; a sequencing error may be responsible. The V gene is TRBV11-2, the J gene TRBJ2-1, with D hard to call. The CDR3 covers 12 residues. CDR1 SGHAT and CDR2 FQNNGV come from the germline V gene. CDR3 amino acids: CASSPDWYEQLF. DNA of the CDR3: TGTGCCAGCAGCCCAGACTGGTATGAGCAGCTCTTC.

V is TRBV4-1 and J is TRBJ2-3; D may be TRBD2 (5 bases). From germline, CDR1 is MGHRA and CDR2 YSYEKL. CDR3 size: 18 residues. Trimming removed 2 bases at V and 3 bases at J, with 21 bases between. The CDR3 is CASSQPKREGLRTDTQYF. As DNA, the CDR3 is TGCGCCAGCAGCCAACCTAAACGGGAAGGATTACGGACAGATACGCAGTATTTT.

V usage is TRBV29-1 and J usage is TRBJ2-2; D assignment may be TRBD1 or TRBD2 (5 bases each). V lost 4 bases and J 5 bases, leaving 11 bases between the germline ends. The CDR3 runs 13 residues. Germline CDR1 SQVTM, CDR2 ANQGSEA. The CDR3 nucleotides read TGCAGCGTTGGACAGACTAAAACCGGGGAGCTGTTTTTT. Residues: CSVGQTKTGELFF.